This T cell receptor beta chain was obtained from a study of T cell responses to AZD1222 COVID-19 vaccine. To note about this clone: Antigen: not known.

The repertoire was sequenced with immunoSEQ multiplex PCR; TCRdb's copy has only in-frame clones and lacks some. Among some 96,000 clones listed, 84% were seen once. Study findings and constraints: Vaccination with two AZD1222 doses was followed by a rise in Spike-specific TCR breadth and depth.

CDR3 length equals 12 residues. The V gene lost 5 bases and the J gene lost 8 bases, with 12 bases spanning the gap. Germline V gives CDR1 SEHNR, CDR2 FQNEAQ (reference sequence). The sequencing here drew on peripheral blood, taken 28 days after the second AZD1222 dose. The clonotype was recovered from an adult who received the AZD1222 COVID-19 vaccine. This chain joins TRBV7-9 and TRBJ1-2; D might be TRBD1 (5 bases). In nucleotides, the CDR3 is TGTGCCAGCAGCCCGAGGCAGGGCGGCTACACCTTC. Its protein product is CASSPRQGGYTF. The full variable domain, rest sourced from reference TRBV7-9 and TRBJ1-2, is DTGVSQNPRHKITKRGQNVTFRCDPISEHNRLYWYRQTLGQGPEFLTYFQNEAQLEKSRLLSDRFSAERPKGSFSTLEIQRTEQGDSAMYLCASSPRQGGYTFGSGTRLTVV.